A selection of T cell receptor beta chains follows, all from one sample in a study of post-analysis software for immune sequencing data. TCRdb re-derived calls from the PCR reads in MiXCR, one entry per CDR3 protein. The sample has hundreds of thousands of distinct CDR3 sequences; just under 30% are singletons. The source material was blood. All receptors derive from a girl between 10 and 17 years old with multiple sclerosis. The CDR3 runs from the conserved cysteine through the conserved F or W. The D gene is left open where the match is weak. Clone sizes are given selectively: once, few, many, or a class where the clone is expanded.

CDR3 length	V gene	J gene	D gene	clone size	CDR3 protein	CDR3 DNA
15	TRBV24-1	TRBJ2-3	.	.	CATSDLRQGRDTQYF	TGTGCCACCAGTGATTTGAGGCAGGGCAGGGATACGCAGTATTTT
14	TRBV10-3	TRBJ2-5	.	many	CAISPATSQETQYF	TGTGCCATCAGTCCCGCGACTAGCCAAGAGACCCAGTACTTC
18	TRBV24-1	TRBJ2-5	.	.	CATSDAGTAGRFQETQYF	TGTGCCACCAGTGATGCCGGGACAGCCGGGAGATTCCAAGAGACCCAGTACTTC
10	TRBV29-1	TRBJ2-3	.	.	CSTDTDTQYF	TGCAGCACGGACACAGATACGCAGTATTTT
15	TRBV7-9	TRBJ2-7	.	few	CASSLPGPNSYEQYF	TGTGCCAGCAGCCTACCGGGGCCCAACTCCTACGAGCAGTACTTC
15	TRBV10-2	TRBJ2-7	.	.	CAGSEPPGPRNEQYF	TGCGCCGGCAGTGAGCCCCCGGGGCCGAGGAACGAGCAGTACTTC
11	TRBV28	TRBJ1-1	.	.	CASSLPREAFF	TGTGCCAGCAGTTTACCTCGGGAAGCTTTCTTT
15	TRBV2	TRBJ1-2	TRBD1	.	CARSARQGANYGYTF	TGTGCCCGCAGTGCACGACAGGGGGCTAACTATGGCTACACCTTC
16	TRBV7-8	TRBJ2-7	.	once	CASSEPPGQPYNEQYF	TGTGCCAGCAGCGAACCCCCCGGACAGCCCTACAATGAGCAGTACTTC
16	TRBV6-2/TRBV6-3	TRBJ2-7	.	.	CASNRVKGVGDYEQYF	TGTGCCAGCAACCGAGTTAAGGGAGTGGGGGACTACGAGCAGTACTTC
13	TRBV29-1	TRBJ2-3	TRBD1	.	CSVDRENTDTQYF	TGCAGCGTGGACAGGGAGAACACAGATACGCAGTATTTT
16	TRBV6-1	TRBJ2-3	TRBD2	.	CASSESGGAGTDTQYF	TGTGCCAGCAGTGAAAGCGGGGGGGCCGGCACAGATACGCAGTATTTT
13	TRBV20-1	TRBJ2-5	TRBD2	many	CSANGLAGETQYF	TGCAGTGCAAACGGACTAGCGGGGGAGACCCAGTACTTC
14	TRBV28	TRBJ2-6	.	.	CAGSPPLGANVLTF	TGTGCCGGCAGTCCGCCCCTTGGGGCCAACGTCCTGACTTTC
15	TRBV7-2	TRBJ2-3	TRBD2	.	CASSYLAAITDTQYF	TGTGCCAGCAGCTACCTAGCGGCGATCACAGATACGCAGTATTTT